This T cell receptor (beta chain) was obtained from a study of blood T cells in healthy people across ages. V lost 10 bases, J lost 0 bases, and 13 bases lay in between. This CDR3 region has 14 residues. Germline CDR1 is MNHNY and CDR2 is SVGAGI (reference sequence). Primed by a sample-barcoded 5' primer and a J-beta primer mix, a second PCR proceeded for about 7 to 11 cycles. TCRdb redid the calling of the 5' RACE reads with MiXCR, one entry per CDR3 protein. The sample carries more than 1.4 million distinct CDR3 sequences, approximately 42% recorded once. J is TRBJ1-5 and V is TRBV6-6; D remains ambiguous. Source material: blood. The origin of this receptor is a woman aged 18 to 35 in good health. The CDR3 is CATRTQNSNQPQHF. CDR3 nucleotides: TGTGCCACCCGAACTCAGAATAGCAATCAGCCCCAGCATTTT.